This TCR beta chain was sequenced for a study of blood T cells in healthy people across ages. All donors came from Russia, were Caucasian and healthy, and spanned ages about 6 to 100. CDR1 and CDR2 from the germline V gene are LNHDA and SQIVND (reference sequence). This CDR3 is 15 amino acids long. V gave up 5 bases and J gave up 4 bases; unmatched junction bases: 9. With a J-beta primer mix and a sample-barcoded 5' primer, a second PCR ran about 7 to 11 cycles. TCRdb reprocessed the 5' RACE reads with MiXCR, giving one entry per CDR3 protein. The table lists about 540,000 distinct CDR3 sequences, more than 20% of them singletons. This same sample was also taken into another study, of T cells of mothers and their children. That work contributes: Whether related or unrelated, pairs show similar shaping of TCR recombination output by thymic selection.

The sequencing sample was made of blood. V and J are TRBV19 and TRBJ2-5, with TRBD2 identical over 8 bases. This receptor was obtained from a boy aged 10-17 years in good health. CDR3 protein: CASSAGGRVTETQYF. The CDR3 DNA reads as TGTGCCAGTAGTGCGGGAGGACGGGTGACAGAGACCCAGTACTTC.